This section outlines one T cell receptor beta chain sequence together with its context. Antigen unknown. Carried by the TCR beta cDNA libraries were unique molecular identifiers. T cells numbering roughly 1 to 10 million yielded cDNA molecules that totaled roughly 500,000. TCRdb reprocessed the PCR reads via MiXCR and lists one record per CDR3 protein. The profile shows hundreds of thousands of distinct CDR3 sequences, roughly 27% of them singletons. V dropped 1 base and J dropped 13 bases, with 11 bases sitting between them. CDR1 is SGHTA and CDR2 is FQGNSA in the germline V gene. The CDR3 is 12 residues long. The data were taken from a study of post-analysis software for immune sequencing data. Notes on the study in general: Controls showed significantly higher normalized Chao1 diversity than did multiple sclerosis patients. Higher frequency in patients than in controls was seen for about 5 TRBV segments, with TRBV5-6, TRBV5-1 and TRBV20-1 among them. Analysis by F measure revealed that same-batch samples clustered strongly together.

The chain links TRBV7-2 to TRBJ2-1; D is unclear. The sequence came from a girl aged 10-17 years with multiple sclerosis. Material for sequencing was blood. CDR3 nucleotide sequence: TGTGCCAGCAGCTTAGTCAGAGCAATTCAGTTCTTC. This codes for CASSLVRAIQFF.